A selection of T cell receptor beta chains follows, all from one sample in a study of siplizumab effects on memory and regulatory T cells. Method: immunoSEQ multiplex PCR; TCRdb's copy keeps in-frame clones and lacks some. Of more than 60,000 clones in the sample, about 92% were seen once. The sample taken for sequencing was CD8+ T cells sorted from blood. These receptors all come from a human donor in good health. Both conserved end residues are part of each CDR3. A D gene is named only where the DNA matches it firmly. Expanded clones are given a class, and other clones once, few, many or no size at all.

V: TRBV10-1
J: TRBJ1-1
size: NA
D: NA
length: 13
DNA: TGCGCCAGCAGTGTGTCGAGGTCATCTGAAGCTTTCTTT
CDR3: CASSVSRSSEAFF

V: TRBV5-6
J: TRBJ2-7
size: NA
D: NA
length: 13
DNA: TGTGCCAGCAGCTTACCGGGACACTACGAGCAGTACTTC
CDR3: CASSLPGHYEQYF

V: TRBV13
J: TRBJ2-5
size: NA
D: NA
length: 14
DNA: TGTGCCAGCAGCTTACGCTCGATGCAAGAGACCCAGTACTTC
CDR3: CASSLRSMQETQYF

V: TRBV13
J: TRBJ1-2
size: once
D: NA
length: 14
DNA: TGTGCCAGCAGCTTCATGCCGGGGAACAATGGCTACACCTTC
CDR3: CASSFMPGNNGYTF

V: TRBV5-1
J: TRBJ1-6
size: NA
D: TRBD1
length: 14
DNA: TGCGCCAGCAGCTTGGGGGGACAGGGTAATCCCCTCCACTTT
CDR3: CASSLGGQGNPLHF

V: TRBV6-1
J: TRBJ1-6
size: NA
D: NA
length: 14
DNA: TGTGCCAGCAGGCTCGGGGCAGGTAATTCACCCCTCCACTTT
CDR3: CASRLGAGNSPLHF

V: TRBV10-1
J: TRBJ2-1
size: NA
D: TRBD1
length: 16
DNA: TGCGCCAGCAGTGAGTCCGACAGGGGGGACTACAATGAGCAGTTCTTC
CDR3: CASSESDRGDYNEQFF

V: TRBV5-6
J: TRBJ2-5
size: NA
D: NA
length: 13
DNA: TGTGCCAGCAGCTTTCTCCTTGAAGAGACCCAGTACTTC
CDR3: CASSFLLEETQYF

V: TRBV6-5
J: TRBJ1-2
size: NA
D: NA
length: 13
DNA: TGTGCCAGCAGTTACGGGTCTGACGGGACTTTCTCCTTC
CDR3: CASSYGSDGTFSF

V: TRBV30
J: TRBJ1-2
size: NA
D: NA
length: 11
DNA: TGTGCCTGGGGAGGGGGTATGGGCTACACCTTC
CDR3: CAWGGGMGYTF

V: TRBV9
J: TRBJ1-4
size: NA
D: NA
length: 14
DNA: TGTGCCAGCAGCGAGGGCGGACTAAATGAAAAACTGTTTTTT
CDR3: CASSEGGLNEKLFF

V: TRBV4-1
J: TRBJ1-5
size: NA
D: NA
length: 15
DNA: TGCGCCAGCAGCCCCAGTGGGGGCAGCGATCAGCCCCAGCATTTT
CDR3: CASSPSGGSDQPQHF

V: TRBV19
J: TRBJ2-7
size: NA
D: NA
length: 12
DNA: TGTGCCAGTAGTCCCATGGGAAACGAGCAGTACTTC
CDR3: CASSPMGNEQYF

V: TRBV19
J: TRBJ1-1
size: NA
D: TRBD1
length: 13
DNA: TGTGCCACGGGACAGACTATTAACACTGAAGCTTTCTTT
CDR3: CATGQTINTEAFF

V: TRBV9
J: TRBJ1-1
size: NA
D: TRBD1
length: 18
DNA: TGTGCCAGCAGCGTAAGTTCCCCGACAGGGGGCATGGGAACTGAAGCTTTCTTT
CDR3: CASSVSSPTGGMGTEAFF

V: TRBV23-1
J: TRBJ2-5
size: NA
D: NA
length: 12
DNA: TGCGCCAGCCTTTGGGCGGAAGAGACCCAGTACTTC
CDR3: CASLWAEETQYF

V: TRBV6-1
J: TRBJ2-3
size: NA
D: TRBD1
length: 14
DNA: TGTGCCAGCAGTCCAGGGGGCGCGGGAGATACGCAGTATTTT
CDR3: CASSPGGAGDTQYF

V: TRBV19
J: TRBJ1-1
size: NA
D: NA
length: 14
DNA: TGTGCCAGTAGCCGGGGGGGAGGGAGCACTGAAGCTTTCTTT
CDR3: CASSRGGGSTEAFF

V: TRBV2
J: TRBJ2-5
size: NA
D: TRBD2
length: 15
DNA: TGTGCCAGCAGTGACAGGCGGGGGGACCAAGAGACCCAGTACTTC
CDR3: CASSDRRGDQETQYF

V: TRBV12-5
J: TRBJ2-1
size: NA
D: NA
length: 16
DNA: TGTGCTAGTGGTTTGAATCTCGGGCAGGGGATCGATGAGCAGTTCTTC
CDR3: CASGLNLGQGIDEQFF

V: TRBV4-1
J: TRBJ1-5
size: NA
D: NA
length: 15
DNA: TGCGCCAGCAGCCAAGAGTGGCAGGGCTACCAGCCCCAGCATTTT
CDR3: CASSQEWQGYQPQHF

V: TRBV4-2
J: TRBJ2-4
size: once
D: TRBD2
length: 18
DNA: TGTGCCAGCAGCCAAGATGAAGGTAGCGGGGGGGCGGGAAACATTCAGTACTTC
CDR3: CASSQDEGSGGAGNIQYF

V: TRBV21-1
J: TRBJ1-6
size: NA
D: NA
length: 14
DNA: TGTGCCAGCACAGTTACAGGGGTGCAGTCACCCCTCCACTTT
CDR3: CASTVTGVQSPLHF

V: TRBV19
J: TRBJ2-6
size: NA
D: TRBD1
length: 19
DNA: TGTGCCAGTAGTATGCCTTGGACAGGGGGCTTCCCCGGGGCCAACGTCCTGACTTTC
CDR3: CASSMPWTGGFPGANVLTF

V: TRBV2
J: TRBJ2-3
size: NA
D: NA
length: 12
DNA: TGTGCCAGCAGTGCGACTCACGATACGCAGTATTTT
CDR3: CASSATHDTQYF

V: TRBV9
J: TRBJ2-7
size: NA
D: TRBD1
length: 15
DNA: TGTGCCAGCAGCGCCAGCGGGACAGGGTTAGACGAGCAGTACTTC
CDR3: CASSASGTGLDEQYF

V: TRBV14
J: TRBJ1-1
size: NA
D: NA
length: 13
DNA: TGTGCCAGCAGCCAAGAGTTGAGCACTGAAGCTTTCTTT
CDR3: CASSQELSTEAFF

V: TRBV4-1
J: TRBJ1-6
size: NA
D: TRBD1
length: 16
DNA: TGCGCCAGCAGCCATCCGACAGGGAGAGGGGATTCACCCCTCCACTTT
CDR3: CASSHPTGRGDSPLHF

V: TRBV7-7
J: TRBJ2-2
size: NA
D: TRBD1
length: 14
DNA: TGTGCCAGCAGCTTGGGGACAGCCACCGGGGAGCTGTTTTTT
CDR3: CASSLGTATGELFF

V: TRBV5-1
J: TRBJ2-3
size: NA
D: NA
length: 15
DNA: TGCGCCAGCAGCTTGGAGTCAACTAGCACAGATACGCAGTATTTT
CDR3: CASSLESTSTDTQYF

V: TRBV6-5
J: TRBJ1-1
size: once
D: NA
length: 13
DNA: TGTGCCAGCAGTTCCCACAGGTACACTGAAGCTTTCTTT
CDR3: CASSSHRYTEAFF

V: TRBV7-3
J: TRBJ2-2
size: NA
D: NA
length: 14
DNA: TGTGCCAGCAGCTTAAATATGGGGACCGGGGAGCTGTTTTTT
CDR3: CASSLNMGTGELFF

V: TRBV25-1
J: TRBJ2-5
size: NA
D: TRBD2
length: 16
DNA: TGTGCCAGCAGTGACATACTAGCGGGGGAGGGAGAGACCCAGTACTTC
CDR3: CASSDILAGEGETQYF

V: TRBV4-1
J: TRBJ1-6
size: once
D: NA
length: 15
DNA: TGCGCCAGCAGCCAAGAACAGGGCTATAATTCACCCCTCCACTTT
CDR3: CASSQEQGYNSPLHF

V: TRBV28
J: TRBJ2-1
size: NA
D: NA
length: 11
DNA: TGTGCCAGCAACACCTACAATGAGCAGTTCTTC
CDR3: CASNTYNEQFF

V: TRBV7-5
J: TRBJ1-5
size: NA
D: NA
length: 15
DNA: TGTGTCAGAAGCTTAGGTCGAACAGGTAATCAGCCCCAGCATTTT
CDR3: CVRSLGRTGNQPQHF

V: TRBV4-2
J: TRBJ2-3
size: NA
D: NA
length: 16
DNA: TGTGCCAGCAGCCAAGCCGATGGAGGGGGCACAGATACGCAGTATTTT
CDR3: CASSQADGGGTDTQYF

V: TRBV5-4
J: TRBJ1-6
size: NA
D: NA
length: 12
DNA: TGTGCCAGCAGCAGGGGGGGCGCACCCCTCCACTTT
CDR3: CASSRGGAPLHF

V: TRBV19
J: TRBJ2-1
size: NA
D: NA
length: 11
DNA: TGTGCCAGTAGCGGGTCCGATGAGCAGTTCTTC
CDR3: CASSGSDEQFF

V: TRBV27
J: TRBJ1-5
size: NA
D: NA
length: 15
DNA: TGTGCCAGCCGATTGGCTGCGGGAGGCAATCAGCCCCAGCATTTT
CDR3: CASRLAAGGNQPQHF

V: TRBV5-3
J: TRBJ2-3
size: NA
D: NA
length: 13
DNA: TGTGCCAGGGGTACGGCTAGCACAGATACGCAGTATTTT
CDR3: CARGTASTDTQYF

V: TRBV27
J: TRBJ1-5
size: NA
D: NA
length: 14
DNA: TGTGCCAGCAGTCCAGGACTGGGAGATCAGCCCCAGCATTTT
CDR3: CASSPGLGDQPQHF

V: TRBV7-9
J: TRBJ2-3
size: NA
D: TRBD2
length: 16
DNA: TGTGCCAGCAGCTTCGGGGGGGTAATCGACACAGATACGCAGTATTTT
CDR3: CASSFGGVIDTDTQYF

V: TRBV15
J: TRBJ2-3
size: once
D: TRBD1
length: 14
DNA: TGTGCCACCAGCGGCCGGGACAGGGTAGATACGCAGTATTTT
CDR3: CATSGRDRVDTQYF

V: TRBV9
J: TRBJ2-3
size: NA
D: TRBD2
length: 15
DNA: TGTGCCAGCAGCGTAAAGGGACTAGCCTCAGATACGCAGTATTTT
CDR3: CASSVKGLASDTQYF

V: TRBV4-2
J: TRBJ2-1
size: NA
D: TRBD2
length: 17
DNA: TGTGCCAGCAGCCAGGACGGTAGCGGGGGGGCTTACAATGAGCAGTTCTTC
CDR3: CASSQDGSGGAYNEQFF